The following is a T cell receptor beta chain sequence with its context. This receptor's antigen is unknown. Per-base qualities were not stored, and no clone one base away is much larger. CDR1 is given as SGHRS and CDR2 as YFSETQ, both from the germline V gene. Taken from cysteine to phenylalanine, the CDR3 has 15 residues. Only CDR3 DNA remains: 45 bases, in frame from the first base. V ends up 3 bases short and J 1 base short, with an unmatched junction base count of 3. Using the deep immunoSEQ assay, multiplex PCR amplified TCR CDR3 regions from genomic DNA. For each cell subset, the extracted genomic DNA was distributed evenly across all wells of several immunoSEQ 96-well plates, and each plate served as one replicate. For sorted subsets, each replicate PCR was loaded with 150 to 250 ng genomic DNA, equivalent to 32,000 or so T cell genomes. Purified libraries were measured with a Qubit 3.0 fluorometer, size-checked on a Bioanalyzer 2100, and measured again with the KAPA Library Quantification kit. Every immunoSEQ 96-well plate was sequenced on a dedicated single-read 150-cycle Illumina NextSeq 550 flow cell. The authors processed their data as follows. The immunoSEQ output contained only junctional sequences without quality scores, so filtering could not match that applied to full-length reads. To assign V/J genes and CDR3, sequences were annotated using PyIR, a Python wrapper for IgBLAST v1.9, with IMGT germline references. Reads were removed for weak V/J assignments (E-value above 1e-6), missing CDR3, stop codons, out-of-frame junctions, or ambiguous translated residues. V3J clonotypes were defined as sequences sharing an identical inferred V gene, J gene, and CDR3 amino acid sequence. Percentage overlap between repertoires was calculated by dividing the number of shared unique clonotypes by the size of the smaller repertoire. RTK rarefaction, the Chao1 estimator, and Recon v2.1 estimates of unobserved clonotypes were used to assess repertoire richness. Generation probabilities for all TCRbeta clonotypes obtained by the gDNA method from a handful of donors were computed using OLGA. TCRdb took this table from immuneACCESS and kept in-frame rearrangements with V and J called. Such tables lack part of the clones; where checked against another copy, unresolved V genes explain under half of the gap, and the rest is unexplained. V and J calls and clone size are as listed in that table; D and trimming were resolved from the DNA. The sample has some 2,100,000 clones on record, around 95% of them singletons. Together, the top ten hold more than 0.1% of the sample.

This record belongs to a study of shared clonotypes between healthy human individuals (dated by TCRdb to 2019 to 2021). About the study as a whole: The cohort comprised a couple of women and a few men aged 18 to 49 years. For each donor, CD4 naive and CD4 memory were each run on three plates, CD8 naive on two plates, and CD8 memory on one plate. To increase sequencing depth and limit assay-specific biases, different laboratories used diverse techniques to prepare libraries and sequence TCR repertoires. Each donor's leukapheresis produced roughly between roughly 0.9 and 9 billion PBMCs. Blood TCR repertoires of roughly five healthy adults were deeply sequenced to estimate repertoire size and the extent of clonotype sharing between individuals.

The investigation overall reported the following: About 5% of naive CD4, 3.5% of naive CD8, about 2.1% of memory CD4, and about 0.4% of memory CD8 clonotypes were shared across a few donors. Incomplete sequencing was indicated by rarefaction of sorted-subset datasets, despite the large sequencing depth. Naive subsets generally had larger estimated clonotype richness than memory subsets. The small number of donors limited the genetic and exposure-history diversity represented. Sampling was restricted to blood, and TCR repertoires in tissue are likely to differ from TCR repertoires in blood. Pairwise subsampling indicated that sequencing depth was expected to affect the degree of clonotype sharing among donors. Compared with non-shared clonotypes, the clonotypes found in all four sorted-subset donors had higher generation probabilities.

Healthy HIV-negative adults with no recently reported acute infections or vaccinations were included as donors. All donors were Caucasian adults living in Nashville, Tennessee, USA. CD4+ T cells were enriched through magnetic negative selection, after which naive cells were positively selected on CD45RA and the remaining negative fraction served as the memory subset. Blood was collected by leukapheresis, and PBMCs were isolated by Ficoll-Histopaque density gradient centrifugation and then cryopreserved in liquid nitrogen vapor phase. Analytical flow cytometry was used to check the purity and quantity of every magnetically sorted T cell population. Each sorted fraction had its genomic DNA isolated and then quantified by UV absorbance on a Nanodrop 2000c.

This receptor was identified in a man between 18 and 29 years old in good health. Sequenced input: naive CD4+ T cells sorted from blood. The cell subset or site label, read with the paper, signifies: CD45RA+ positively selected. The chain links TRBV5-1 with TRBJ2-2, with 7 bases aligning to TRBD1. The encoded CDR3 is CASSYTGENTGELFF. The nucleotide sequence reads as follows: TGCGCCAGCAGCTATACAGGGGAGAACACCGGGGAGCTGTTTTTT.